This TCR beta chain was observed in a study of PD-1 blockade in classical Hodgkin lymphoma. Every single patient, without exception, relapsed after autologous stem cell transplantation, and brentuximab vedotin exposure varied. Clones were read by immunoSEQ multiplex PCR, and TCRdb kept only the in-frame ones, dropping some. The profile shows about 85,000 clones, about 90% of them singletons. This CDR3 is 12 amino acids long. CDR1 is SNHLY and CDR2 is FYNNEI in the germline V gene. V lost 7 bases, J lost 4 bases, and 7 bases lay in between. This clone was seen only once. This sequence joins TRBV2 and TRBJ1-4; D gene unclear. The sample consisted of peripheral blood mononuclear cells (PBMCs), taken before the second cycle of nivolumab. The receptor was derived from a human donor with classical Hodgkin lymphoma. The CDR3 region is CASKAYNEKLFF. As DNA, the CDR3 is TGTGCCAGCAAAGCCTATAATGAAAAACTGTTTTTT.